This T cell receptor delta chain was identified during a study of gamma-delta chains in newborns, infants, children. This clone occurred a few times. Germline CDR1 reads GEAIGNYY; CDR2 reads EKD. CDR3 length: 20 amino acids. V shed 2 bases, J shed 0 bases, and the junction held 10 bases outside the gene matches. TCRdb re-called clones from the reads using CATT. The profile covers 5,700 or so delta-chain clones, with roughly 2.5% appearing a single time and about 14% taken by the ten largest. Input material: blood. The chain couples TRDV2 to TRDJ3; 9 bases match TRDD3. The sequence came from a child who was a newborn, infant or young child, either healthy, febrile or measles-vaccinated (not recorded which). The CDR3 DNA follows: TGTGCCTGTGACAGTTTACTGGGGGACCACGACTCCTGGGACACCCGACAGATGTTTTTC. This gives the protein CACDSLLGDHDSWDTRQMFF.